This is a list of T cell receptor beta chains from one sample in a study of T-cell reconstitution after alpha-beta-depleted transplantation in children. One entry per CDR3 protein results from TCRdb running MiXCR on the PCR reads. The table lists more than 75,000 distinct CDR3 sequences, around a quarter of them singletons. Sequencing used PBMCs, obtained before TCRalphabeta/CD19-depleted stem cell transplant. The receptors shown here come from a boy aged 2 to 10 with acute lymphoblastic leukemia, due to receive a stem cell transplant. The CDR3 runs from the conserved cysteine through the conserved F or W. D genes are given only for firm matches. Clone size is not always given. Where it is, it says once, few, many or a class for expanded clones.

j_call	v_call	clone_size	d_call	cdr3_aa	cdr3_nt
TRBJ2-3	TRBV5-5	many	.	CASSLTGDTQYF	TGTGCCAGCAGCTTGACAGGAGATACGCAGTATTTT
TRBJ2-3	TRBV24-1	.	TRBD1	CATSDLGRGQADTQYF	TGTGCCACCAGTGATTTGGGCAGGGGGCAAGCAGATACGCAGTATTTT
TRBJ2-3	TRBV9	.	.	CASSVADATDTQYF	TGTGCCAGCAGCGTAGCAGACGCCACAGATACGCAGTATTTT
TRBJ2-1	TRBV3-1	.	TRBD2	CASSLPSGGTNEQFF	TGTGCCAGCAGCCTCCCTAGCGGGGGTACCAATGAGCAGTTCTTC
TRBJ2-6	TRBV10-2	medium-sized	.	CASSVGSGANVLTF	TGCGCCAGCAGTGTGGGTTCTGGGGCCAACGTCCTGACTTTC
TRBJ2-7	TRBV12-3/TRBV12-4	.	TRBD1	CASSSNPGTGEQYF	TGTGCCAGCAGTTCAAACCCCGGGACAGGCGAGCAGTACTTC
TRBJ1-2	TRBV6-4	.	.	CASSDGEVSGYTF	TGTGCCAGCAGTGACGGGGAGGTCTCTGGCTACACCTTC
TRBJ2-1	TRBV11-2	few	.	CASARRSSYNEQFF	TGTGCCAGCGCGAGGCGGAGCTCCTACAATGAGCAGTTCTTC
TRBJ2-1	TRBV11-2	once	.	CASRSSGPAYDEQFF	TGTGCCAGCAGGAGTAGCGGACCAGCCTACGATGAGCAGTTCTTC
TRBJ2-2	TRBV7-8	few	TRBD2	CASFQSLAEVNTGELFF	TGTGCCAGCTTTCAGAGTCTAGCGGAGGTGAACACCGGGGAGCTGTTTTTT
TRBJ2-3	TRBV29-1	few	TRBD1	CSVETGMGPDTQYF	TGCAGCGTCGAGACAGGGATGGGCCCAGATACGCAGTATTTT
TRBJ2-3	TRBV11-2	few	.	CASSLGASDTDTQYF	TGTGCCAGCAGCTTAGGCGCTAGCGACACAGATACGCAGTATTTT
TRBJ2-1	TRBV6-2/TRBV6-3	few	.	CASSVISERDEQFF	TGTGCCAGCAGCGTCATTTCGGAGCGCGATGAGCAGTTCTTC
TRBJ2-2	TRBV6-2/TRBV6-3	.	.	CAGNRGGDTGELFF	TGTGCCGGCAACAGGGGCGGGGACACCGGGGAGCTGTTTTTT
TRBJ1-1	TRBV24-1	few	TRBD1	CATSDSGDRPTFF	TGTGCCACCAGTGATTCGGGGGACAGACCGACTTTCTTT
TRBJ2-7	TRBV28	.	.	CASSLPARGSYEQYF	TGTGCCAGCAGTTTACCCGCTCGTGGTTCCTACGAGCAGTACTTC
TRBJ1-2	TRBV12-3/TRBV12-4	.	.	CASSPTGDGGYTF	TGTGCCAGCAGTCCGACCGGGGACGGCGGCTACACCTTC
TRBJ2-2	TRBV5-1	.	TRBD2	CASSRSGTSGGADTGELFF	TGCGCCAGCAGCAGGTCCGGGACTAGCGGAGGGGCGGACACCGGGGAGCTGTTTTTT
TRBJ2-7	TRBV4-3	many	TRBD2	CASSQGTSAYEQYF	TGCGCCAGCAGCCAAGGGACTAGCGCCTACGAGCAGTACTTC
TRBJ2-5	TRBV7-6	few	.	CASSLGVETQYF	TGTGCCAGCAGCTTAGGGGTCGAGACCCAGTACTTC
TRBJ1-2	TRBV28	.	.	CASSTTGFGFNGYTF	TGTGCCAGCAGTACAACAGGGTTCGGGTTTAATGGCTACACCTTC
TRBJ2-7	TRBV5-1	.	TRBD2	CASSSGTNIMGQYF	TGCGCCAGCAGCTCCGGGACTAATATCATGGGGCAGTACTTC
TRBJ2-1	TRBV25-1	many	TRBD1	CASSELGTGAYNEQFF	TGTGCCAGCAGTGAGTTGGGGACAGGGGCCTACAATGAGCAGTTCTTC
TRBJ2-3	TRBV29-1	.	TRBD2	CSVLTSGFTDTQYF	TGCAGCGTCCTGACTAGCGGTTTCACAGATACGCAGTATTTT
TRBJ2-2	TRBV28	.	TRBD2	CATSSSGLNTGELFF	TGTGCCACCTCTTCTAGCGGACTCAACACCGGGGAGCTGTTTTTT
TRBJ2-7	TRBV5-1	few	TRBD1	CASSLAGTVPGEQYF	TGCGCCAGCAGCTTGGCGGGGACAGTCCCGGGCGAGCAGTACTTC
TRBJ1-1	TRBV7-2	many	.	CASSLAVYGEAFF	TGTGCCAGCAGCTTAGCGGTATACGGTGAAGCTTTCTTT
TRBJ2-2	TRBV24-1	few	TRBD2	CATSDSSGKNTGELFF	TGTGCCACCAGTGATTCTAGCGGGAAGAACACCGGGGAGCTGTTTTTT
TRBJ2-3	TRBV10-1	few	.	CASSESGAPTDTQYF	TGCGCCAGCAGTGAGTCGGGGGCCCCCACAGATACGCAGTATTTT
TRBJ2-7	TRBV5-1	many	.	CASKLQDHYEQYF	TGCGCCAGCAAGTTACAGGATCACTACGAGCAGTACTTC
TRBJ1-2	TRBV29-1	few	.	CSVEDLGGLGYTF	TGCAGCGTTGAAGATCTAGGGGGTCTGGGCTACACCTTC
TRBJ2-4	TRBV10-2	few	.	CASSERGPRQLAKNIQYF	TGCGCCAGCAGTGAGCGGGGGCCGAGGCAGCTAGCCAAAAACATTCAGTACTTC
TRBJ1-2	TRBV5-6	few	.	CASSLAGHDYGYTF	TGTGCCAGCAGCTTGGCCGGACACGACTATGGCTACACCTTC
TRBJ1-3	TRBV28	many	TRBD1	CASSSHGQGGNTIYF	TGTGCCAGCAGTTCGCACGGACAGGGCGGAAACACCATATATTTT
TRBJ1-3	TRBV11-2	few	.	CASSYLSPDSGSGNTIYF	TGTGCCAGCAGCTATCTATCCCCCGACTCGGGCTCTGGAAACACCATATATTTT
TRBJ2-1	TRBV4-2	few	TRBD2	CASSRGLAEGNEQFF	TGTGCCAGCAGCCGCGGGCTAGCGGAGGGTAATGAGCAGTTCTTC
TRBJ2-1	TRBV27	.	.	CASGNNEQFF	TGTGCCAGCGGGAACAATGAGCAGTTCTTC
TRBJ1-1	TRBV11-2	.	.	CDSSPDVNTEAFF	TGTGACAGCAGCCCGGACGTGAACACTGAAGCTTTCTTT
TRBJ2-7	TRBV7-9	.	TRBD2	CASSQGGLANEQYF	TGTGCCAGCAGCCAAGGGGGACTAGCGAACGAGCAGTACTTC
TRBJ2-3	TRBV6-1	few	.	CASRSPIYREGMTDTQYF	TGTGCCAGCAGATCCCCGATTTACAGGGAGGGGATGACAGATACGCAGTATTTT
TRBJ1-2	TRBV6-5	.	.	CASSYGASRQSYGYTF	TGTGCCAGCAGTTACGGGGCCTCGAGGCAGAGCTATGGCTACACCTTC
TRBJ2-1	TRBV28	.	TRBD1	CAVGDRDVTEQFF	TGTGCCGTTGGGGACAGGGATGTGACTGAGCAGTTCTTC
TRBJ2-7	TRBV6-5	.	.	CASSCSIVQLGEQYF	TGTGCCAGCAGTTGCTCGATTGTTCAGCTCGGCGAGCAGTACTTC
TRBJ2-3	TRBV5-6	many	.	CASSVPHSTDTQYF	TGTGCCAGCAGCGTACCTCATAGCACAGATACGCAGTATTTT
TRBJ1-2	TRBV11-2	.	.	CASSLEAAGSYGYTF	TGTGCCAGCAGCTTAGAGGCAGCGGGCTCCTATGGCTACACCTTC